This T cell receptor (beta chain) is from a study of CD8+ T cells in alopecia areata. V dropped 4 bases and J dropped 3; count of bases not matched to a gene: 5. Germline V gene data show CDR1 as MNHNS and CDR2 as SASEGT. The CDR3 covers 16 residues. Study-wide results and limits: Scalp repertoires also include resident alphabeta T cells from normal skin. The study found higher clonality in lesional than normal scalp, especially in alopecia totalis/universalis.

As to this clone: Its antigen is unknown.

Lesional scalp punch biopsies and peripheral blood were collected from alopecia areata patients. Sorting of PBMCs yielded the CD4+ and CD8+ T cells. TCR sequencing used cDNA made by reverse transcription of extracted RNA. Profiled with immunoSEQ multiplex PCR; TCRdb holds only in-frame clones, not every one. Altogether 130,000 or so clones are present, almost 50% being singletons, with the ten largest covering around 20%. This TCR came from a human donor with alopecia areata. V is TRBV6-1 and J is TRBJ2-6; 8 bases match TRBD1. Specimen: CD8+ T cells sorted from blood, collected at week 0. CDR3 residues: CASSVSGGNGANVLTF. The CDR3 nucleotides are TGTGCCAGCAGTGTCTCAGGGGGCAATGGGGCCAACGTCCTGACTTTC.